The clone carrying this T cell receptor beta chain was recorded many times. No antigen is known for it. The entry originates in a study of T-cell reconstitution after alpha-beta-depleted transplantation in children. Study results and caveats: Alpha-beta T cells about two months after transplant reportedly derived from several hundred expanded graft clones. At the one-year point after transplant, T-cell counts and TCRbeta diversity were found to come mostly from T cells that had been newly produced.

V gave up 2 bases and J gave up 8 bases; unmatched junction bases: 13. CDR3 length: 17 amino acids. Germline V CDR1 and CDR2: MNHEY, SVGAGI. A library of TCRbeta sequences, prepared with unique molecular identifiers, was generated. TCRdb reprocessed the PCR reads via MiXCR and lists one record per CDR3 protein. Of approximately 85,000 distinct CDR3 sequences in the sample, roughly 15% are singletons; the top ten hold 25% to 30%. The sequence derives from a male patient aged 2-15 years who had a stem cell transplant for acute lymphoblastic leukemia, so the T cells may come from the graft donor. The chain has TRBV6-5 and TRBJ1-4, with 8 bases identical to TRBD1. The material was PBMCs, mostly from graft donor cells, obtained 180 days after TCRalphabeta/CD19-depleted stem cell transplant. The CDR3 DNA reads TGTGCCAGCAGTTACGATTCCGGGACAGGAAAGGACGAAAAACTGTTTTTT. Its protein is CASSYDSGTGKDEKLFF.